The clone carrying this T cell receptor beta chain has just a few counts. Its antigen is unidentified. Participants comprised healthy donors of bone marrow. This sample was included in a study of cytomegalovirus exposure and HLA in healthy donors. General observations from the study: A later analysis showed HLA-associated TCR beta chains outstripping equally common others in clonal expansion. Altogether, 150 or so TCR beta chains were recorded as cytomegalovirus-associated. In a later analysis, TCR beta V- and J-gene trimming showed a link to a missense DCLRE1C variant.

PCR involved 60 Vbeta and 13 Jbeta primers. Assay: immunoSEQ multiplex PCR; the TCRdb copy retains only in-frame clones and omits some. Among about 120,000 clones listed, about 60% were seen once. Looked up from germline, CDR1 is SGHTA and CDR2 is FQGTGA. This CDR3 region has 14 residues. After removal of 2 bases from V and 1 base from J, the junction contained 1 base not matched to a gene. The specimen sequenced was PBMCs. This TCR was recovered from a man in his forties in good health and CMV-seropositive. The chain joins TRBV7-3 to TRBJ1-1; 7 nucleotides align to TRBD1. CDR3 protein: CASSLQGGNTEAFF. The CDR3 DNA follows: TGTGCCAGCAGCTTACAGGGGGGGAACACTGAAGCTTTCTTT.